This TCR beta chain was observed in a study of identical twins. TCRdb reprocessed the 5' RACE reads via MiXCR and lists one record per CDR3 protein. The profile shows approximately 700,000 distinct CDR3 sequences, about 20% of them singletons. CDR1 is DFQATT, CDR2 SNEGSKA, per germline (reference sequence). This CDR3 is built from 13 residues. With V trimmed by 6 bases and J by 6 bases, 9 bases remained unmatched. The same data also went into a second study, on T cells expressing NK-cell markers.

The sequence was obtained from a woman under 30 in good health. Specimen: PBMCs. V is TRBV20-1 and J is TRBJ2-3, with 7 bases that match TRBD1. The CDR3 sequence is CSARDSHRDTQYF. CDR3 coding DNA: TGCAGTGCACGGGACAGCCATAGGGATACGCAGTATTTT.